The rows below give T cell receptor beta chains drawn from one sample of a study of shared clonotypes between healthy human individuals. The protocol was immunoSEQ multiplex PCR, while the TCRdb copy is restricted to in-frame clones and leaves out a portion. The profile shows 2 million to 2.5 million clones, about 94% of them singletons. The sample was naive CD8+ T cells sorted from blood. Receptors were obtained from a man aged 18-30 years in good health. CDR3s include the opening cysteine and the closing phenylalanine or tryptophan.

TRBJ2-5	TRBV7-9	CASSWWGGETQYF
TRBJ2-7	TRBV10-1	CASSTPGLLEQYF
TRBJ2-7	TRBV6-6	CASSPRGQSYEQYF
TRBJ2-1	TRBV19	CASNDAVNEQFF
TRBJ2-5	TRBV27	CASSLTGETQYF
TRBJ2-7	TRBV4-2	CASSQDEGEVSEQYF
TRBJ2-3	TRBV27	CASRSLAGVQDTQYF
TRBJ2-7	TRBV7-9	CASSSRDRAWEQYF
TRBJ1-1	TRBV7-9	CASSLGSEGSLNTEAFF
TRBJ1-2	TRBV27	CASSFLGAGGLNYGYTF
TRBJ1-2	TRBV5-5	CASSLEVPAGDYGYTF
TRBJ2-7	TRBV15	CATSREDTRDEQYF
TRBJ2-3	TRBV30	CAWTVGGQDTQYF
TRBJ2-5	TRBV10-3	CAISVGTGGGPETQYF
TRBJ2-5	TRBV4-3	CASSQEPAGGRETQYF
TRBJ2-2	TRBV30	CAWSGEGVLAGPRTGELFF
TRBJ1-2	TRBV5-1	CASSLGGTGGHYGYTF
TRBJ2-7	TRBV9	CASSVGRDYPYEQYF
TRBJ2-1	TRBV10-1	CASSDYQLAGSNEQFF
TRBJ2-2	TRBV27	CASSPRLGGTGELFF
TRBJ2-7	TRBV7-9	CASSGLAGGPRNYEQYF
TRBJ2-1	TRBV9	CASSGSGRVLYNEQFF
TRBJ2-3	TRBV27	CASSLTIAGVTDTQYF
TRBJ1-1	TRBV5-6	CASSFRSGAEAFF
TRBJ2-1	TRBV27	CASSLRGFNEQFF
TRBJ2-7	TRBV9	CASSPGQGINEQYF
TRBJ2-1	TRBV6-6	CASSYSSSGVYNEQFF
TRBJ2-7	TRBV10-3	CAISDRDHEQYF
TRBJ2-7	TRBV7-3	CASSLGTGGFYEQYF
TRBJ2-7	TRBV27	CASSFVGTGDYEQYF
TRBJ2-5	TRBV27	CASSLEQGEETQYF
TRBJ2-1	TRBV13	CASSPDTHNEQFF
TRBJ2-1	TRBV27	CASMEVAGAEQFF
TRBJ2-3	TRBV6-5	CASSSTSGGSTDTQYF
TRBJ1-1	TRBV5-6	CASSLRGATEAFF
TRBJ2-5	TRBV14	CASSQGLYF
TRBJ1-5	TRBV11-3	CASSLVPVRTWQPQHF
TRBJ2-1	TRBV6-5	CASSYPGVNNEQFF
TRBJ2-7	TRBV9	CASSERPGGSDYEQYF
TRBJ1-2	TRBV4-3	CASSQDFDTGGRGYTF
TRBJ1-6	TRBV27	CASSLIGSPLHF
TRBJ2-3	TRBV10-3	CAISELREGPSTDTQYF
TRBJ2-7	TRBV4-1	CASSQETSIYEQYF
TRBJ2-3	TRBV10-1	CASSTSPGGSTDTQYF
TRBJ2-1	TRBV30	CALFSGSSYNEQFF
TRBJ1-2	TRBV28	CASSSLDSPIFNYGYTF
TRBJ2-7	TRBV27	CASSLLAGVKPYEQYF
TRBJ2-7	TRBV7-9	CASSFGSHEQYF
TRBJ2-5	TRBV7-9	CASSPPTSLQETQYF
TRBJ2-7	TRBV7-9	CASSHGTGYYEQYF
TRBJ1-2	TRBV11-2	CASRDPELHWPENYGYTF
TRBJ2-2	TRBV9	CASSSPGQNTGELFF
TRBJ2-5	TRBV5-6	CASSLGSLQETQYF